This passage covers 20 T cell receptor beta chains from one sample sequenced in a study of T cells after posttransplantation cyclophosphamide. Assay: immunoSEQ multiplex PCR; the TCRdb copy retains only in-frame clones and omits some. Captured here are more than 25,000 clones, none seen once; the top ten comprise around 1.5%. The source material was PBMCs. Receptors originate from a man aged 45-65 years in good health, CMV-negative, and a related stem cell transplant donor.

This clone has a count of ten or more. The CDR3 sequence: CASSPRGLYEQYF. In nucleotides, the CDR3 is TGTGCCAGCAGTCCCCGAGGTCTCTACGAGCAGTACTTC. The chain has TRBV27 and TRBJ2-7; D uncertain. CDR1 and CDR2 (germline): MNHEY, SMNVEV (reference sequence). Trimming shortened V by 5 bases and J by 3 bases, and 11 bases separated the two germline ends. CDR3 size: 13 residues.

The sample holds many counts of this clone. V gene TRBV5-4 combines with J gene TRBJ2-1; no reliable D call. This CDR3 region has 14 residues. V shed 1 base and J shed 2 bases, with 7 bases lying between them. Looked up from germline, CDR1 is SGHNT and CDR2 is YYREEE (reference sequence). CDR3 residues: CASSLNSAYNEQFF. CDR3 nucleotide sequence: TGTGCCAGCAGCTTGAATTCAGCCTACAATGAGCAGTTCTTC.

This clone was seen at least ten times. V and J are TRBV4-2 and TRBJ2-5; 7 positions match TRBD2. CDR3 length: 15 amino acids. Germline V gene sequence: CDR1 LGHNA, CDR2 YNFKEQ. With V trimmed by 2 bases and J by 1 base, 4 bases remained unmatched. This CDR3 is CASSQRGTTQETQYF. CDR3 DNA sequence: TGTGCCAGCAGCCAACGCGGGACTACCCAAGAGACCCAGTACTTC.

This clone showed up many times. The V call is TRBV19, the J call TRBJ2-7, with TRBD2 identical over 11 bases. The CDR3 totals 16 residues. Unmatched junction bases numbered 6, after V lost 4 bases and J lost 1 base. Looked up from germline, CDR1 is LNHDA and CDR2 is SQIVND (reference sequence). This chain's CDR3 is CASSKSSGGKSYEQYF. The CDR3 DNA reads TGTGCCAGTAGTAAATCTAGCGGGGGGAAGTCCTACGAGCAGTACTTC.

This clone was seen at least ten times. The chain employs TRBV7-9 and TRBJ2-5, with D possibly TRBD2 on 6 matching bases. The V gene's germline CDR1 is SEHNR and CDR2 FQNEAQ (reference sequence). The V end was cut by 2 bases, the J end by 10 bases, with 11 bases between. CDR3 size: 12 residues. As DNA, the CDR3 is TGTGCCAGCAGCTTAACGCTGCGGGGCCAGTACTTC. Its translation is CASSLTLRGQYF.

This clone occurred a few times. The rearrangement uses TRBV18 and TRBJ2-3; TRBD1 agrees at 8 bases. Losses at the gene ends were 0 bases for V and 5 bases for J; bases not matched to a gene: 7. Germline V gene lookup returns CDR1 KGHSH and CDR2 LQKENI. CDR3 length equals 16 residues. The CDR3 bases are TGTGCCAGCTCACCACCGTCCAGGGGGCTGCAAGATACGCAGTATTTT. Translation gives CASSPPSRGLQDTQYF.

This clone was counted many times. This chain links TRBV27 with TRBJ1-5; the match to TRBD1 covers 11 bases. This CDR3 spans 15 amino acids. The V gene's germline CDR1 is MNHEY and CDR2 SMNVEV (reference sequence). The V and J ends lost 5 bases and 4 bases, in that order; junction bases with no gene match: 4. CDR3 sequence reads: CASSRTGGSNQPQHF. The CDR3 DNA is TGTGCCAGCAGTCGGACAGGGGGCTCAAATCAGCCCCAGCATTTT.

This clone occurred many times. The chain uses TRBV7-3 and TRBJ2-7; 9 bases are a match to TRBD2. With 5 bases clipped from V and 5 bases from J, the junction kept 10 bases outside the gene matches. The CDR3 loop spans 15 amino acids. CDR1 is SGHTA and CDR2 is FQGTGA in the germline V gene. The CDR3 DNA reads TGTGCCAGCAGCCCACGGCCTAGCGGGACCCACGAGCAGTACTTC. Its protein product is CASSPRPSGTHEQYF.

This clone was counted at least ten times. The genes are TRBV7-3 and TRBJ2-3; D may be TRBD2 (7 bases). The CDR3 length is 14 residues. Trimming stripped 7 bases from V and 6 bases from J, with 17 bases between. Germline V CDR1 and CDR2: SGHTA, FQGTGA. The CDR3 DNA is TGTGCCAGCACCGAGGGGGGGCCGGGGGATACGCAGTATTTT. It encodes CASTEGGPGDTQYF.

At least ten counts were recorded for this clone. V gene TRBV5-4 combines with J gene TRBJ2-2; TRBD1 matches 7 bases. The V gene end was trimmed by 4 bases and the J gene end by 4 bases; junction bases not matched to a gene: 7. The CDR3 spans 15 residues. Germline V lookup: CDR1 SGHNT, CDR2 YYREEE (reference sequence). The chain's CDR3 is CASSRQGTFTGELFF. CDR3 bases: TGTGCCAGCAGCAGACAGGGAACCTTCACCGGGGAGCTGTTTTTT.

This clone was detected a few times. The rearrangement joins TRBV5-4 to TRBJ2-4; D is ambiguous. The germline CDR1 and CDR2 sequences are SGHNT and YYREEE (reference sequence). This CDR3 comprises 12 residues. Trimming removed 4 bases from V and 5 bases from J, with 7 bases in between. CDR3: CASSLEQNIQYF. In DNA, the CDR3 is TGTGCCAGCAGCCTTGAGCAAAACATTCAGTACTTC.

This clone was observed at least ten times. The genes are TRBV15 and TRBJ2-6, with D perhaps TRBD1 (5 bases). The CDR3 loop spans 20 amino acids. Germline assignment: CDR1 LNHNV and CDR2 YYDKDF (reference sequence). V was pared by 4 bases and J by 0 bases, with 22 bases between. This CDR3 reads CATSTLGLGQGLSGANVLTF. The CDR3 DNA is TGTGCCACCAGCACCCTGGGGCTAGGGCAGGGCCTCTCTGGGGCCAACGTCCTGACTTTC.

This clone was counted at least ten times. The rearrangement uses TRBV2 and TRBJ2-1, with 7 bases aligning to TRBD1. CDR3 length: 14 residues. CDR1 and CDR2 (germline): SNHLY, FYNNEI. After removal of 8 bases from V and 0 bases from J, the junction contained 4 bases not matched to a gene. The CDR3 sequence: CASRGQTSYNEQFF. The DNA of the CDR3 is TGTGCCAGCCGGGGACAGACCTCCTACAATGAGCAGTTCTTC.

This clone showed up many times. The chain employs TRBV27 and TRBJ1-1; D possibly corresponds to TRBD1 (5 bases). The CDR3 extends over 19 amino acids. Germline V CDR1 and CDR2: MNHEY, SMNVEV (reference sequence). V was clipped by 5 bases and J by 1 base, with 26 bases between them. The CDR3 nucleotides are TGTGCCAGCAGTACGCGTTTGGGCAGGGTTGGCAATGGGAACACTGAAGCTTTCTTT. Translating gives CASSTRLGRVGNGNTEAFF.

This clone has at least ten counts. The J gene is TRBJ2-7, the V gene TRBV7-3, with D possibly being TRBD2 (6 bases). The CDR3 has 16 amino acids. With 7 bases removed from V and 0 bases from J, the gap between germline ends came to 19 bases. Germline CDR1 reads SGHTA; CDR2 reads FQGTGA. CDR3 amino acids: CASTPFGGIPSYEQYF. CDR3 sequence (DNA): TGTGCCAGCACCCCGTTCGGGGGTATCCCCTCCTACGAGCAGTACTTC.

This clone was detected many times. The chain combines TRBV5-1 with TRBJ2-7; 9 nucleotides match TRBD1. V lost 4 bases to trimming and J lost 5 bases; unmatched junction nucleotides: 4. The CDR3 totals 13 residues. CDR1 is SGHRS, CDR2 YFSETQ, per germline. The CDR3 region has the DNA TGCGCCAGCAGCCGGGGGGACAGGGACGAGCAGTACTTC. The encoded protein is CASSRGDRDEQYF.

This clone was counted at least ten times. CDR3 amino acids: CASSLLGTGGNYGYTF. The CDR3 DNA reads as TGTGCCAGCAGTTTATTGGGGACAGGGGGGAACTATGGCTACACCTTC. V usage is TRBV28 and J usage is TRBJ1-2; TRBD1 matches at 11 bases. The CDR3 covers 16 residues. Losses at the gene ends were 1 base for V and 2 bases for J; bases not matched to a gene: 3. Germline CDR1 and CDR2: MDHEN and SYDVKM.

This clone was counted ten times or more. This chain joins TRBV9 and TRBJ1-5, with 8 nucleotides matching TRBD1. CDR1 is SGDLS and CDR2 is YYNGEE in the germline V gene. J lost 7 bases, V lost 3 bases, and 9 bases had no gene match. The CDR3 is 15 residues long. The CDR3 here is CASSEAGGAQQPQHF. The CDR3 DNA is TGTGCCAGCAGCGAAGCAGGGGGCGCGCAGCAGCCCCAGCATTTT.

This clone was recorded many times. This sequence joins TRBV7-6 and TRBJ2-7, with 13 bases identical to TRBD2. With V trimmed by 4 bases and J by 2 bases, 14 bases remained unmatched. Germline loops: CDR1 SGHVS, CDR2 FNYEAQ. CDR3 length: 19 amino acids. This chain's CDR3 is CASSWGAGTSGATTYEQYF. In nucleotides, the CDR3 is TGTGCCAGCAGCTGGGGGGCCGGGACTAGCGGGGCGACTACCTACGAGCAGTACTTC.

This clone occurred many times. The V call is TRBV5-1, the J call TRBJ2-1; 13 nucleotides agree with TRBD2. Germline trimming cut 2 bases from V and 4 bases from J; bases unmatched to any gene: 0. The CDR3 is made up of 15 amino acids. Germline CDR1 is SGHRS and CDR2 is YFSETQ. In nucleotides, the CDR3 is TGCGCCAGCAGCTTACTAGCGGGAGGGTACAATGAGCAGTTCTTC. This gives the protein CASSLLAGGYNEQFF.